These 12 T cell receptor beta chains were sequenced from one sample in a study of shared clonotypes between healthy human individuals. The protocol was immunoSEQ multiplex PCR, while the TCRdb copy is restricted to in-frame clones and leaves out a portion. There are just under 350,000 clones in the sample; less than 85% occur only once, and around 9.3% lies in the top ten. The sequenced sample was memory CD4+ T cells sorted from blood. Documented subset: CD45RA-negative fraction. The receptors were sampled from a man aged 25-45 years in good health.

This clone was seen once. The CDR3 bases are TGTGCCAGCAGCTTCCCGACAGGACAAGAGACCCAGTACTTC. Translated, it gives CASSFPTGQETQYF. This rearrangement joins TRBV7-2 to TRBJ2-5; possibly TRBD1 for D (6 bases). V was trimmed by 3 bases and J by 2 bases, leaving 10 bases between them. CDR1 and CDR2 from the germline V gene are SGHTA and FQGNSA. The CDR3 spans 14 residues.

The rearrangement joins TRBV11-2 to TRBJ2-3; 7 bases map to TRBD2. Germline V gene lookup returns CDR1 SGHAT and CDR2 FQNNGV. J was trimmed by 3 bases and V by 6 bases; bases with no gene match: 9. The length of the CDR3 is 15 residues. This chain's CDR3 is CASSYLGGSTDTQYF. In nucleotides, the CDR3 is TGTGCCAGCAGTTACTTGGGAGGGAGTACAGATACGCAGTATTTT.

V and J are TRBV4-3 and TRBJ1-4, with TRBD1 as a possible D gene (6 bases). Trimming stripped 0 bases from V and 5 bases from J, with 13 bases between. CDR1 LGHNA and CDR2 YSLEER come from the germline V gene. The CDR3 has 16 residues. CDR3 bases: TGCGCCAGCAGCCAAGACCCCCCGGGGACAAATGAAAAACTGTTTTTT. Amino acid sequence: CASSQDPPGTNEKLFF.

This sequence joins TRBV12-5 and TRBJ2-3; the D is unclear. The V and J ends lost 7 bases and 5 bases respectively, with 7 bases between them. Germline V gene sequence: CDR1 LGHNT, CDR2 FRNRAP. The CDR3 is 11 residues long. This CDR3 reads CASASGDTQYF. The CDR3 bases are TGTGCTAGTGCCTCGGGAGATACGCAGTATTTT.

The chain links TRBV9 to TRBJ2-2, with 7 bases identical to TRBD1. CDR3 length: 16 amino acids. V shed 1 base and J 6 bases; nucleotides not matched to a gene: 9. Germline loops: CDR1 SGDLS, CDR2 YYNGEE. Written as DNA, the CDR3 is TGTGCCAGCAGCGTATACACAGGGGTGATCTCCGGGGAGCTGTTTTTT. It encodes CASSVYTGVISGELFF.

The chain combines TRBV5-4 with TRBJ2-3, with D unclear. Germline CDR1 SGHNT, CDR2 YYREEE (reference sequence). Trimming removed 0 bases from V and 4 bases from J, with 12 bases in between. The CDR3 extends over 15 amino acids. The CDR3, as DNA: TGTGCCAGCAGCTTGGCCGGACCGCAGGCAGATACGCAGTATTTT. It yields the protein CASSLAGPQADTQYF.

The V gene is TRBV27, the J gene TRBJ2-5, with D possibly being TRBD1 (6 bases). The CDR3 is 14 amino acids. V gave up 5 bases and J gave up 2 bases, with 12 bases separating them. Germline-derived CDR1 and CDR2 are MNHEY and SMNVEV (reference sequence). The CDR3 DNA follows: TGTGCCAGCAGTCGAGGGACACAACAAGAGACCCAGTACTTC. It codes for CASSRGTQQETQYF.

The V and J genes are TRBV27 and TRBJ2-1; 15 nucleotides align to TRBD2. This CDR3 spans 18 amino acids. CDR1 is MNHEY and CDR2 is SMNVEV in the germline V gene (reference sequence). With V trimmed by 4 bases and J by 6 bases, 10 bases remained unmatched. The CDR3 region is CASSWGLAGGTRANEQFF. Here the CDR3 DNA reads TGTGCCAGCAGTTGGGGACTAGCGGGAGGTACCCGGGCCAATGAGCAGTTCTTC.

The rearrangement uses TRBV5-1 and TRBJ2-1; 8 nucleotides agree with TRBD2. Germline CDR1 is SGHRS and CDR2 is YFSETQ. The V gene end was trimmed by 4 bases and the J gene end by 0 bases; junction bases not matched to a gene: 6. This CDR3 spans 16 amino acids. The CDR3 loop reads CASSAGGTSSYNEQFF. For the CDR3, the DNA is TGCGCCAGCAGCGCCGGAGGGACTAGCTCCTACAATGAGCAGTTCTTC. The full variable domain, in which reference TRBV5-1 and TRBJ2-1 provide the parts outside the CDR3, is KAGVTQTPRYLIKTRGQQVTLSCSPISGHRSVSWYQQTPGQGLQFLFEYFSETQRNKGNFPGRFSGRQFSNSRSEMNVSTLELGDSALYLCASSAGGTSSYNEQFFGPGTRLTVL.

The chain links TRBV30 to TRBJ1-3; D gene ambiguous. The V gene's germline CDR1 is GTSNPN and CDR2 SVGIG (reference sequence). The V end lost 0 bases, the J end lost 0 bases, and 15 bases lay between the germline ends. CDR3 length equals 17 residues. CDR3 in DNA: TGTGCCTGGAGTGTAGAAGGCAGGCCCTACTCTGGAAACACCATATATTTT. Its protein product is CAWSVEGRPYSGNTIYF.

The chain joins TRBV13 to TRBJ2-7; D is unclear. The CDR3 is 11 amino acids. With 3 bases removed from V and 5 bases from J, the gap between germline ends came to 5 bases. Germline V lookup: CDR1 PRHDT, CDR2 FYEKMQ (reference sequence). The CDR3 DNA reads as TGTGCCAGCAGCTTCAGCCACGAGCAGTACTTC. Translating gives CASSFSHEQYF.

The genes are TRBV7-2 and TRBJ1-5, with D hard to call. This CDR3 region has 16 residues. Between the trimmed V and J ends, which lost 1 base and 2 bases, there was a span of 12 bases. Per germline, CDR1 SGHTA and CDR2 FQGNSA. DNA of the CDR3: TGTGCCAGCAGCTTAGTCGCGGGGAATGGCAATCAGCCCCAGCATTTT. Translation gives CASSLVAGNGNQPQHF.